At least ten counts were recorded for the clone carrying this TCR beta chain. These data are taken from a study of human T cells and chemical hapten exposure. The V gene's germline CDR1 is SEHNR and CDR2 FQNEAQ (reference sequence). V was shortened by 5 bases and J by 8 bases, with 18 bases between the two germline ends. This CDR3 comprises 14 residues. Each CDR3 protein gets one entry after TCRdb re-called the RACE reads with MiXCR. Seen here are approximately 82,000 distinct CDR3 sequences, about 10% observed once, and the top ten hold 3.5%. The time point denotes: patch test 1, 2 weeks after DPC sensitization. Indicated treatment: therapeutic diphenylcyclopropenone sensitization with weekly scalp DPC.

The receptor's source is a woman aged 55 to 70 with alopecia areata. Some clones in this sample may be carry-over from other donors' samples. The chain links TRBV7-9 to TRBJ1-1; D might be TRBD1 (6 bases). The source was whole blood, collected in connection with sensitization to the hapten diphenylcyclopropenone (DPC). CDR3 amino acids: CASSRSAPGTEAFF. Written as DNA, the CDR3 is TGTGCCAGCAGCCGCTCCGCCCCCGGGACAGAAGCTTTCTTT.